This T cell receptor beta chain came from a study of cytomegalovirus exposure and HLA in healthy donors. Study-level findings and limits: Some V segments could not be told apart, so they were left out, TRBV6-2 and TRBV6-3 among them. Further analysis was carried out later, and it showed several of the most significant clusters appearing linked to common viral pathogens. A missense DCLRE1C variant was associated with V- and J-gene trimming of TCR beta chains in a later analysis, and an independent cohort replicated the association.

Both 60 Vbeta primers and 13 Jbeta primers went into the PCR. This table comes from immunoSEQ multiplex PCR, and its TCRdb copy is limited to in-frame clones, with some not included. The sample lists around 160,000 clones, approximately 67% seen once, with 3.5% to 5.5% in the top ten. This clone occurred a few times. Its antigen is still unknown. V was shortened by 2 bases and J by 15 bases, with 23 bases between the two germline ends. The germline V gene has CDR1 MNHEY and CDR2 SVGAGI. CDR3 length: 15 residues. Sequenced material: PBMCs. The receptor comes from a woman aged 18-29 years in good health and CMV-seropositive. J is TRBJ2-1 and V is TRBV6-5, with TRBD2 as a possible D gene (5 bases). CDR3 DNA sequence: TGTGCCAGCAGTTACCGTGGCGGGCAGGACTTCCCTCGGTTCTTC. This encodes CASSYRGGQDFPRFF.